Listed below are T cell receptor beta chains from one sample, sequenced in a study of T cell changes during pregnancy in multiple sclerosis. TCRdb keeps only in-frame clones here, not all; method: immunoSEQ multiplex PCR. This table has tens of thousands of clones, about 91% appearing once. This material consisted of peripheral blood, taken after pregnancy. These receptors were collected from a female donor with multiple sclerosis, enrolled in a pregnancy study. Each CDR3 is given without its conserved first and last residue.

V gene: TRBV25-1; J gene: TRBJ2-7; CDR3 protein: ASSAGGRGDEQY
V gene: TRBV27; J gene: TRBJ1-5; CDR3 protein: ASSLWGVGNQPQH
V gene: TRBV6-4; J gene: TRBJ2-7; CDR3 protein: ASSEKGYGTYEQY
V gene: TRBV28; J gene: TRBJ1-1; CDR3 protein: ASTPVGGQSEAF
V gene: TRBV21-1; J gene: TRBJ2-1; CDR3 protein: ASSKDLTSGPYNEQF
V gene: TRBV6-1; J gene: TRBJ1-5; CDR3 protein: ASRTGYDQPQH
V gene: TRBV6-1; J gene: TRBJ1-5; CDR3 protein: ASSLRDRVPTWH
V gene: TRBV10-3; J gene: TRBJ2-1; CDR3 protein: AISRTGSILYNEQF
V gene: TRBV10-3; J gene: TRBJ1-1; CDR3 protein: AITSTQGINTEAF
V gene: TRBV10-3; J gene: TRBJ2-1; CDR3 protein: AIGTEPQGAYNEQF
V gene: TRBV18; J gene: TRBJ1-1; CDR3 protein: ASSPPGQAF
V gene: TRBV11-2; J gene: TRBJ2-3; CDR3 protein: ASSPGGALVSSDTQY
V gene: TRBV5-5; J gene: TRBJ2-1; CDR3 protein: ASSSSGETYNEQF
V gene: TRBV19; J gene: TRBJ2-7; CDR3 protein: ASRDSLSYEQY
V gene: TRBV4-1; J gene: TRBJ1-6; CDR3 protein: ASSHPDRENSPLH
V gene: TRBV5-1; J gene: TRBJ2-2; CDR3 protein: ASSLLVATGELF
V gene: TRBV9; J gene: TRBJ1-5; CDR3 protein: ASSPAGGDQPQH
V gene: TRBV6-6; J gene: TRBJ1-1; CDR3 protein: ASSYKGVNTEAF
V gene: TRBV6-6; J gene: TRBJ1-2; CDR3 protein: ASRRFSSPNYGYT
V gene: TRBV6-1; J gene: TRBJ1-2; CDR3 protein: ASSEVPSVQGAGGYT
V gene: TRBV27; J gene: TRBJ1-1; CDR3 protein: ASSPQGTNTEAF
V gene: TRBV6-9; J gene: TRBJ2-3; CDR3 protein: ASISVAGGRIFGEAQY
V gene: TRBV6-5; J gene: TRBJ2-7; CDR3 protein: ASSYSGQGEYEQY
V gene: TRBV29-1; J gene: TRBJ1-1; CDR3 protein: SAGGGTEAF
V gene: TRBV7-9; J gene: TRBJ1-2; CDR3 protein: ASTWRGNGYT
V gene: TRBV18; J gene: TRBJ2-3; CDR3 protein: ASSIGTDTQY
V gene: TRBV7-9; J gene: TRBJ1-1; CDR3 protein: ASSSPSRGDTEAF
V gene: TRBV5-1; J gene: TRBJ2-7; CDR3 protein: ASSLRGRDRDYEQY
V gene: TRBV5-6; J gene: TRBJ2-5; CDR3 protein: ASSLFVRGFLETQY
V gene: TRBV2; J gene: TRBJ1-5; CDR3 protein: ASKGRAELNQPQH
V gene: TRBV11-2; J gene: TRBJ2-5; CDR3 protein: ASSLKGLKRQETQY
V gene: TRBV7-9; J gene: TRBJ2-7; CDR3 protein: ASSPNSGTGVLSSYEQY
V gene: TRBV18; J gene: TRBJ1-4; CDR3 protein: ASSPGSWVF
V gene: TRBV9; J gene: TRBJ1-1; CDR3 protein: ASSLGGRTEAF
V gene: TRBV25-1; J gene: TRBJ2-5; CDR3 protein: ASSDGMWEEETQY
V gene: TRBV29-1; J gene: TRBJ1-1; CDR3 protein: SVSGHRDTEAF
V gene: TRBV10-3; J gene: TRBJ2-5; CDR3 protein: AISPLQGETQY
V gene: TRBV27; J gene: TRBJ1-4; CDR3 protein: ASSFDWANEKLF
V gene: TRBV7-3; J gene: TRBJ1-6; CDR3 protein: ASSLLGQGGSPLH
V gene: TRBV11-2; J gene: TRBJ1-1; CDR3 protein: ASSKTTGGNTEAF
V gene: TRBV7-2; J gene: TRBJ2-2; CDR3 protein: ASSLMRMNTGELF
V gene: TRBV6-1; J gene: TRBJ2-7; CDR3 protein: ATHSEQY
V gene: TRBV10-3; J gene: TRBJ2-3; CDR3 protein: AIGLAGEDTQY
V gene: TRBV7-3; J gene: TRBJ2-1; CDR3 protein: ASSLTAGTSGANEQF
V gene: TRBV18; J gene: TRBJ1-1; CDR3 protein: ASSPGTGDLIANTEAF
V gene: TRBV4-1; J gene: TRBJ1-1; CDR3 protein: ASSQDIRQSSAEAF
V gene: TRBV18; J gene: TRBJ2-1; CDR3 protein: ASSGLAGGNEQF
V gene: TRBV28; J gene: TRBJ1-5; CDR3 protein: ASRTHRGASNQPQH
V gene: TRBV30; J gene: TRBJ2-3; CDR3 protein: AWGPLGGTDTQY
V gene: TRBV30; J gene: TRBJ1-6; CDR3 protein: ASKRSTTPLH
V gene: TRBV7-2; J gene: TRBJ2-3; CDR3 protein: ASSFTSGGTDTQY
V gene: TRBV7-9; J gene: TRBJ1-1; CDR3 protein: ASSSRVGGNTEAF
V gene: TRBV28; J gene: TRBJ2-7; CDR3 protein: ASRATSGHYEQY
V gene: TRBV19; J gene: TRBJ1-5; CDR3 protein: ASSSGRDQPQH
V gene: TRBV6-5; J gene: TRBJ1-1; CDR3 protein: AVSPLSGEEAF
V gene: TRBV7-9; J gene: TRBJ1-1; CDR3 protein: ASSHRAGDAEAF